This TCR beta chain was sequenced in a study of blood T cells in healthy people across ages. This clonotype was counted many times. The donors, all healthy, were Caucasians living in Russia, aged about 6 to 90. A second about 7 to 11 cycle PCR used barcoded and J-beta primers. TCRdb passed the 5' RACE reads through MiXCR, listing each CDR3 protein once. This sample has about 840,000 distinct CDR3 sequences, with about 28% found just once. The data also belong to a second study, concerning T cells of mothers and their children. That work contributes: Second-round PCR products received sample barcodes and 2-4 random nucleotides from the M1S primer. The output of TCR recombination is shaped by thymic selection similarly in related and unrelated pairs.

Input material: blood. The receptor was derived from a woman aged 40-49 years in good health.

In nucleotides, the CDR3 is TGCAGCTTAAGGACAGGGGTTGACTATGGCTACACCTTC. Encoded protein: CSLRTGVDYGYTF. The V gene is TRBV29-1, the J gene TRBJ1-2; 9 bases map to TRBD1. Trimming at V came to 8 bases and at J to 3 bases, leaving 7 bases not matched to a gene. The germline V gene encodes CDR1 SQVTM and CDR2 ANQGSEA. The CDR3 contains 13 residues.